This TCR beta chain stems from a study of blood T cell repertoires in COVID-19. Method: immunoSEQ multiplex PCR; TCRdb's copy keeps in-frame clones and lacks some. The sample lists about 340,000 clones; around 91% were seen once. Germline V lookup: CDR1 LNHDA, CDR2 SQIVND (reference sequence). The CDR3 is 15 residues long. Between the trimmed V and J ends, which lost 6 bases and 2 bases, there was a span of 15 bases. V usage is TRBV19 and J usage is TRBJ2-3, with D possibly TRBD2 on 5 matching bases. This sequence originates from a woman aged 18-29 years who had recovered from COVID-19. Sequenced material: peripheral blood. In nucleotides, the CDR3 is TGTGCCAGTAGCGGGAATTCCCTTCTCACAGATACGCAGTATTTT. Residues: CASSGNSLLTDTQYF.